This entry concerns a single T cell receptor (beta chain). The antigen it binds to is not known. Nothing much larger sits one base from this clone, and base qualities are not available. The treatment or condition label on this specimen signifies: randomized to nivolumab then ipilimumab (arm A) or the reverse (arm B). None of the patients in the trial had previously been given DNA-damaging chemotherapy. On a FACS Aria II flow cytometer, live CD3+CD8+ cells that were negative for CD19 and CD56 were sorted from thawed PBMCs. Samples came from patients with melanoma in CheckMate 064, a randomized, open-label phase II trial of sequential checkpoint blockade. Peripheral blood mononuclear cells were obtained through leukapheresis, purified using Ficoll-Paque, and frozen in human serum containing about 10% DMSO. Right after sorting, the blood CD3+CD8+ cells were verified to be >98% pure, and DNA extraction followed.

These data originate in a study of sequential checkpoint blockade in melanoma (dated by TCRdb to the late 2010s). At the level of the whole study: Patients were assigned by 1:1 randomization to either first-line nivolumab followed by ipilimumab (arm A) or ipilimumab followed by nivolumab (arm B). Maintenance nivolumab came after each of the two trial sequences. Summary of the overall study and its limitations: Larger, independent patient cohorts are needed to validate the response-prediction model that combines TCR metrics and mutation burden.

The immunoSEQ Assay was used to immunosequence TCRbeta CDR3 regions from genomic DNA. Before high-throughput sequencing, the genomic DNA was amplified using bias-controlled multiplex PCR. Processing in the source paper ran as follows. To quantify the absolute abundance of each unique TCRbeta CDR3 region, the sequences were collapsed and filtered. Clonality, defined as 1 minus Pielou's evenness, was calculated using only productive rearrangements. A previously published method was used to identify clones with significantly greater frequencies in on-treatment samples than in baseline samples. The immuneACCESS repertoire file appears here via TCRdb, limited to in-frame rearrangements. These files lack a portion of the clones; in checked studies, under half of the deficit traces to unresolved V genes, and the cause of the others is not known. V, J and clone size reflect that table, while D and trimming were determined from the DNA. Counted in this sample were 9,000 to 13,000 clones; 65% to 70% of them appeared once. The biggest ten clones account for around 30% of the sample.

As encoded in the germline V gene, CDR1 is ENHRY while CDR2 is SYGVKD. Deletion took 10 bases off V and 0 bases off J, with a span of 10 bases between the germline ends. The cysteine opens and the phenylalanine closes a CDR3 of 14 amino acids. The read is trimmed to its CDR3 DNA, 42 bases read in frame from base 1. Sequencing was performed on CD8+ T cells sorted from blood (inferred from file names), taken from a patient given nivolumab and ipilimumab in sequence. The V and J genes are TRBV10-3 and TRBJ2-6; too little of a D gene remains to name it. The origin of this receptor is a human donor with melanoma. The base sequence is TGTGCCACCGCCTTTAGCTCTGGGGCCAACGTCCTGACTTTC. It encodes CATAFSSGANVLTF.